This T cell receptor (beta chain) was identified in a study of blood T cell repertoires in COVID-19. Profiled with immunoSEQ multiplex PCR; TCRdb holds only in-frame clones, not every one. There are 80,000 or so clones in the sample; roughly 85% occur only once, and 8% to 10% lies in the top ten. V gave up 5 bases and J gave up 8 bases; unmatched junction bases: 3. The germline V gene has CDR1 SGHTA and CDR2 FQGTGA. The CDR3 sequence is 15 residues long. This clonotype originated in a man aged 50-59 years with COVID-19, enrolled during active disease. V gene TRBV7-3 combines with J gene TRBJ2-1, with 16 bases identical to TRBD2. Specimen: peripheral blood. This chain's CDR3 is CASSLGTSGRDEQFF. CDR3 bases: TGTGCCAGCAGCCTCGGGACTAGCGGGAGGGATGAGCAGTTCTTC.